The T cell receptor beta chain described here comes from a study of CD8 T cells in ankylosing spondylitis. Each CDR3 protein gets one entry after TCRdb re-called the 5' RACE reads with MiXCR. The table lists about 540,000 distinct CDR3 sequences, about 13% of them singletons. Study results and caveats: What appeared characteristic of ankylosing spondylitis blood was a TCR beta motif of under 10 highly homologous variants.

Germline CDR1 SGHRS, CDR2 YFSETQ. The CDR3 is 16 residues long. Trimming cost V 4 bases and J 2 bases, with 15 bases left between them. Note on this clonotype: Its antigen is unknown.

This sequence was found in a male donor with ankylosing spondylitis. The sample comprised blood, either unsorted or a sorted T cell fraction (not recorded which). V usage is TRBV5-1 and J usage is TRBJ2-2; possibly TRBD1 for D (5 bases). Written as DNA, the CDR3 is TGCGCCAGCAGCCCCCCAGGGAAGGGAAACACCGGGGAGCTGTTTTTT. Amino acid sequence: CASSPPGKGNTGELFF.